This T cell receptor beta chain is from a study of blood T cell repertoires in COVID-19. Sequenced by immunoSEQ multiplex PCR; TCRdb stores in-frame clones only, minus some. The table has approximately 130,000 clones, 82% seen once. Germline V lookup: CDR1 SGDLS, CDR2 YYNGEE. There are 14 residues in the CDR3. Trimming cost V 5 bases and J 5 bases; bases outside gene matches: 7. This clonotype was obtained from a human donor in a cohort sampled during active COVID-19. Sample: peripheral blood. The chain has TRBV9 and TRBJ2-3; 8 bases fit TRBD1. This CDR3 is CASSLGQGEDTQYF. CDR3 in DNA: TGTGCCAGCAGTCTTGGACAGGGTGAAGATACGCAGTATTTT.